The source of this T cell receptor beta chain is a study of Ad26.COV2.S vaccination and SARS-CoV-2 variants listed by TCRdb under 2021. Concerning the study at large: Donors in the vaccine arm were drawn from COV1001, a phase I-IIa trial of Ad26.COV2.S in healthy adults that was multicentre, randomized, double-blind and placebo-controlled. Ad26.COV2.S was administered intramuscularly at 5 x 10^10 or 1 x 10^11 viral particles, either as a single shot or as two shots given 56 days apart. Sequencing of the TCRbeta repertoire served to evaluate the specificity and breadth of SARS-CoV-2-reactive T cell receptors following Ad26.COV2.S vaccination. The TCR-sequenced set comprised about 32 samples: roughly 19 Ad26.COV2.S vaccine recipients, 5 placebo recipients and 8 SARS-CoV-2 convalescent individuals. Trial participants were randomized into five groups of five: low-dose or high-dose Ad26.COV2.S given once or twice, or placebo on both occasions. Throughout the experiments and outcome assessment, investigators stayed blinded to trial group allocation.

The investigation overall reported the following: The study was not powered for comparison of responses between vaccine doses or regimens. Higher spike-specific TCR breadth was observed in Ad26.COV2.S recipients than in placebo recipients (P = 0.0014). The authors noted that total T cell responses may have been underestimated by the TCR breadth and depth analyses. Vaccine and placebo recipients had similar non-spike TCR breadth, a finding consistent with the vaccine containing only spike. After vaccination, spike-specific CD8+ and CD4+ T cell responses were reported to show substantial breadth.

The CDR3 sequence holds 17 residues, the cysteine and phenylalanine included. The CDR3 DNA has 51 bases and is translated from base 1. V loses 1 base of germline sequence and J loses 4 bases, and the interval between the two ends is 17 bases. Per the germline V gene, SGHRS is the CDR1 and YFSETQ is the CDR2. The sample's treatment or condition label is to be understood as: roughly 19 received Ad26.COV2.S at low or high dose, single or two shots; 5 received placebo; per-sample allocation not given. For vaccine and placebo recipients, repertoires were sequenced using samples collected on day 63 after the first injection. Between 29 July and 7 August 2020, Cohort 1b enrolled 25 adults aged 18-55 years at one site in Boston, USA. Ad26.COV2.S consisted of a replication-incompetent adenovirus type 26 vector by which a prefusion-stabilized SARS-CoV-2 spike protein from the original Wuhan strain was expressed.

A note on this clone: The antigen it binds to is not known. The sample holds no much larger clone one base away, and base qualities are not on file.

The immunoSEQ Assay was the method used to sequence TCRbeta CDR3 regions. After extraction, genomic DNA underwent amplification by bias-controlled multiplex PCR, followed by high-throughput sequencing. Regarding the original processing steps: To quantify the absolute abundance of every unique TCRbeta CDR3 region, sequences were collapsed and filtered. Usable DNA was measured by amplifying reference genes present in all nucleated cells, and TCRbeta template counts were normalized to that usable DNA to estimate T cell fraction. Repertoire TCRs were annotated as SARS-CoV-2-specific by exact matching of V gene, CDR3 amino acid sequence and J gene to a known reactive TCR set. MIRA supplied the reference SARS-CoV-2 TCR set, which was filtered for enrichment in COVID-19-positive ImmuneCODE repertoires so that public or cross-reactive TCRs were removed. Using the MIRA antigens, annotated TCRs were further analysed by specific ORF or by position within an ORF. Breadth was defined as the number of annotated unique rearrangements divided by the total number of unique productive rearrangements, and depth was defined as the summed frequency of the annotated unique rearrangements. Two-sided Wilcoxon rank-sum tests were used to compare TCR breadth between groups. What TCRdb holds here is the immuneACCESS table cut down to in-frame rearrangements. Part of the clones is not present; checked against another copy, under half of the missing clones reflect an unresolved V gene, and the others are unexplained. That table supplies the V and J calls and clone size; D and trimming were determined from the DNA. The sample table lists about 350,000 clones, about nine tenths of them with a count of one. The top ten constitute around 5.8% of the sample.

This sequence originates from a person aged 18 to 59 who received the Ad26.COV2.S COVID-19 vaccine or a placebo. The sequenced sample was peripheral blood, obtained in a trial of Ad26.COV2.S vaccine versus placebo. The V and J segments used are TRBV5-1 and TRBJ2-2; D gene: possibly TRBD2, on 6 matching bases. The CDR3 reads as follows: CASSLSGVTPGTGELFF. The nucleotide sequence is TGCGCCAGCAGCTTGTCGGGGGTTACTCCGGGCACCGGGGAGCTGTTTTTT.